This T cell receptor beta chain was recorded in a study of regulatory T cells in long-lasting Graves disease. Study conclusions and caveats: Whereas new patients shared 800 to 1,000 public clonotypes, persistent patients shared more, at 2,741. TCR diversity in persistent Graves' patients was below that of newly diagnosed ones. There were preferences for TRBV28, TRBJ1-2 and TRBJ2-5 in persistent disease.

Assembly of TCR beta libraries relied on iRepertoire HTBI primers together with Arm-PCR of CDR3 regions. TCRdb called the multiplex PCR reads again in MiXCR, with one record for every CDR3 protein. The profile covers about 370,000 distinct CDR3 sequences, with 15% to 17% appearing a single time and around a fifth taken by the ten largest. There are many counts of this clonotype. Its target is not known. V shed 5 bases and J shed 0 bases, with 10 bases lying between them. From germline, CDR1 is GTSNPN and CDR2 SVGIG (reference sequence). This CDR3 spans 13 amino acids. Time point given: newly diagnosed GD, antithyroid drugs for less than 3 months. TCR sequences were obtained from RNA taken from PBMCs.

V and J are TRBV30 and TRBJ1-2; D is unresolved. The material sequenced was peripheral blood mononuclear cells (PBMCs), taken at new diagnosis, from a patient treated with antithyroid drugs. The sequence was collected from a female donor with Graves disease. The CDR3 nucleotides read TGTGCCTGGTCCACTCAATCTAACTATGGCTACACCTTC. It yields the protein CAWSTQSNYGYTF.